The 21 T cell receptor beta chains given below trace back to one sample, sequenced in a study of identical twins. TCRdb itself ran the 5' RACE reads through MiXCR, one entry per CDR3 protein. The sample holds 700,000 to 950,000 distinct CDR3 sequences, 9% to 15% seen once. The data were also submitted as part of a second study, on yellow fever vaccine responses in identical twins.

Material: PBMCs. The receptor source for this set is a woman between 18 and 30 years old in good health.

The rearrangement joins TRBV11-2 to TRBJ2-1; 10 bases are a match to TRBD2. This CDR3 contains 18 residues. Germline V gene lookup returns CDR1 SGHAT and CDR2 FQNNGV. Trimming cost V 5 bases and J 0 bases; bases outside gene matches: 10. The DNA for the CDR3 is TGTGCCAGCAGCCTACGGACTAGCGGTAATCCCTCCTACAATGAGCAGTTCTTC. It is translated as CASSLRTSGNPSYNEQFF.

This clonotype showed up just a few times. The J gene is TRBJ2-5, the V gene TRBV2; D ambiguous. The V gene's germline CDR1 is SNHLY and CDR2 FYNNEI. This CDR3 has 11 residues. V was pared by 6 bases and J by 5 bases, with 7 bases between. This CDR3 reads CASRQEETQYF. The CDR3 DNA follows: TGTGCCAGCAGGCAGGAGGAGACCCAGTACTTC.

This clonotype was detected ten times or more. The chain joins TRBV4-1 to TRBJ1-5; 7 positions agree with TRBD1. CDR1 is MGHRA and CDR2 is YSYEKL in the germline V gene. Trimming took 0 bases from V and 1 from J; bases not matched to a gene: 6. CDR3 size: 17 residues. DNA for the CDR3: TGCGCCAGCAGCCAAGACCCAGGGGGTGAAAGCAATCAGCCCCAGCATTTT. Its protein product is CASSQDPGGESNQPQHF.

In its sample, this clonotype was seen many times. J is TRBJ1-5 and V is TRBV12-3 or TRBV12-4; D might be TRBD1 (5 bases). The CDR3 runs to 17 residues. Trimming removed 7 bases at V and 4 bases at J, with 23 bases between. CDR3 loop: CASNLGAVSGINQPQHF. Here the CDR3 DNA reads TGTGCCAGCAATCTTGGGGCAGTCAGTGGGATAAATCAGCCCCAGCATTTT.

This clonotype turned up a few times. V and J are TRBV12-3 or TRBV12-4 and TRBJ2-3; 8 bases are a match to TRBD2. J was trimmed by 5 bases and V by 8 bases; bases with no gene match: 6. CDR3 length: 13 residues. CDR3 coding DNA: TGTGCCAGCGCCCGGGGGGGGGGAGATACGCAGTATTTT. It codes for CASARGGGDTQYF.

A note on this clonotype: At one end, the junction sequence differs from germline, possibly due to a read error. This chain connects TRBV2 to TRBJ2-1; D might be TRBD1 (6 bases). Germline lookup yields CDR1 SNHLY and CDR2 FYNNEI. The CDR3 is 18 residues long. The CDR3, as DNA: TGTGCCATCAGTTTAGCGCTAATAGGAAAGGGGGACTACAATGAGCAGTTCTTC. This sequence encodes CAISLALIGKGDYNEQFF. The whole variable domain, filled in from reference TRBV2 and TRBJ2-1, reads EPEVTQTPSHQVTQMGQEVILRCVPISNHLYFYWYRQILGQKVEFLVSFYNNEISEKSEIFDDQFSVERPDGSNFTLKIRSTKLEDSAMYFCAISLALIGKGDYNEQFFGPGTRLTVL.

This chain joins TRBV4-1 and TRBJ2-5; D possibly matches TRBD1 or TRBD2 (5 bases each). CDR1 is MGHRA and CDR2 is YSYEKL in the germline V gene. CDR3 length: 14 amino acids. The V end lost 3 bases, the J end lost 0 bases, and 8 bases lay between the germline ends. CDR3 residues: CASSHTGHQETQYF. As DNA, the CDR3 is TGCGCCAGCAGCCATACGGGGCACCAAGAGACCCAGTACTTC.

The chain uses TRBV3-1 and TRBJ2-7; D might be TRBD1 (6 bases). The CDR3 length is 14 residues. Looked up from germline, CDR1 is LGHDT and CDR2 is YNNKEL (reference sequence). Trimming stripped 4 bases from V and 2 bases from J, with 12 bases between. CDR3: CASSRDTSTYEQYF. CDR3 bases: TGTGCCAGCAGCCGGGACACTTCGACCTACGAGCAGTACTTC.

This clonotype was seen many times. V usage is TRBV5-1 and J usage is TRBJ2-1; 14 bases are shared with TRBD2. Germline CDR1 SGHRS, CDR2 YFSETQ. This CDR3 spans 16 amino acids. V dropped 5 bases and J dropped 10; count of bases not matched to a gene: 11. The CDR3 coding sequence is TGCGCCAGCAGACGAGGACCGGGACTAGCGGGAGACGAGCAGTTCTTC. As protein: CASRRGPGLAGDEQFF.

This clonotype was seen a handful of times. The V gene is TRBV7-8, the J gene TRBJ2-7; a possible D gene is TRBD1 (6 bases). Per germline, CDR1 SGHVS and CDR2 FQNEAQ. This CDR3 has 12 amino acids. Trimming cost V 4 bases and J 5 bases, with 9 bases left between them. The CDR3: CASSYRAHEQYF. DNA for the CDR3: TGTGCCAGCAGCTACAGGGCCCACGAGCAGTACTTC.

This clonotype was detected a few times. The J gene is TRBJ1-5, the V gene TRBV12-5, with unresolved D. CDR1 and CDR2 from the germline V gene are LGHNT and FRNRAP. Trimming removed 0 bases from V and 8 bases from J, with 8 bases in between. The CDR3 sequence is 13 residues long. CDR3: CASGLVSAEPQHF. The CDR3 nucleotides are TGTGCTAGTGGTTTGGTTAGTGCGGAGCCCCAGCATTTT. Based on the CDR3 plus reference TRBV12-5 and TRBJ1-5, the full variable domain is DARVTQTPRHKVTEMGQEVTMRCQPILGHNTVFWYRQTMMQGLELLAYFRNRAPLDDSGMPKDRFSAEMPDATLATLKIQPSEPRDSAVYFCASGLVSAEPQHFGDGTRLSIL.

This clonotype came up many times. This chain connects TRBV20-1 to TRBJ2-5; no reliable D call. Trimming cost V 5 bases and J 0 bases, with 7 bases left between them. Germline V lookup: CDR1 DFQATT, CDR2 SNEGSKA (reference sequence). The CDR3 runs 12 residues. For the CDR3, the DNA is TGCAGTGCTCCCAGCTACCAAGAGACCCAGTACTTC. As protein: CSAPSYQETQYF.

This clonotype was seen more than once but under ten times. The chain recombines TRBV6-1 with TRBJ1-6; D uncertain. This CDR3 has 16 amino acids. Per germline, CDR1 MNHNS and CDR2 SASEGT. Trimming removed 6 bases from V and 7 bases from J, with 19 bases in between. The CDR3 coding sequence is TGTGCCAGCAGCGCATTACCCCGGGGTAGGAATTCACCCCTCCACTTT. Translating gives CASSALPRGRNSPLHF.

The chain carries TRBV4-1 and TRBJ1-1, with 7 bases aligning to TRBD1. V shed 1 base and J 4 bases; nucleotides not matched to a gene: 6. CDR3 size: 15 residues. Germline CDR1 MGHRA, CDR2 YSYEKL. This CDR3 reads CASSQGQTGVTEAFF. CDR3 DNA: TGCGCCAGCAGCCAAGGTCAAACAGGGGTCACTGAAGCTTTCTTT.

About this clonotype itself: One end of the junction fails to match germline, which may point to a read error. V gene TRBV6-5 combines with J gene TRBJ1-1; D is ambiguous. CDR1 and CDR2 (germline): MNHEY, SVGAGI. This CDR3 region has 11 residues. CDR3 nucleotides: TGTGCCAGCTATATGAACGCTGAAGCTTTCTTT. It specifies CASYMNAEAFF.

This clonotype has only a few counts. V gene TRBV10-3 combines with J gene TRBJ2-1; TRBD2 matches at 13 bases. Germline trimming cut 9 bases from V and 6 bases from J; bases unmatched to any gene: 2. CDR1 is ENHRY, CDR2 SYGVKD, per germline. CDR3 size: 13 residues. This CDR3 reads CAIGTSGTNEQFF. CDR3 nucleotides: TGTGCCATTGGGACTAGCGGGACCAATGAGCAGTTCTTC.

This rearrangement joins TRBV3-1 to TRBJ1-3; D may be TRBD1 (5 bases). The CDR3 is 17 residues long. Per germline, CDR1 LGHDT and CDR2 YNNKEL (reference sequence). Trimming pared 1 base from V and 0 bases from J, leaving 13 bases between. CDR3: CASSQGDGRISGNTIYF. In nucleotides, the CDR3 is TGTGCCAGCAGCCAAGGGGACGGACGGATCTCTGGAAACACCATATATTTT. Complete variable domain (other parts from reference TRBV3-1 and TRBJ1-3): DTAVSQTPKYLVTQMGNDKSIKCEQNLGHDTMYWYKQDSKKFLKIMFSYNNKELIINETVPNRFSPKSPDKAHLNLHINSLELGDSAVYFCASSQGDGRISGNTIYFGEGSWLTVV.

This clonotype was seen a few times. This chain joins TRBV13 and TRBJ2-3; D is unresolved. V was cut by 8 bases and J by 2 bases, with 17 bases left in between. The germline gives CDR1 PRHDT, CDR2 FYEKMQ (reference sequence). There are 15 residues in the CDR3. CDR3 sequence reads: CASHRVRSHTDTQYF. The CDR3 nucleotides read TGTGCCAGCCACCGTGTTCGTTCCCACACAGATACGCAGTATTTT. Using reference TRBV13 and TRBJ2-3 for the parts outside the CDR3, the full variable domain is AAGVIQSPRHLIKEKRETATLKCYPIPRHDTVYWYQQGPGQDPQFLISFYEKMQSDKGSIPDRFSAQQFSDYHSELNMSSLELGDSALYFCASHRVRSHTDTQYFGPGTRLTVL.

The count of this clonotype is one. The rearrangement links TRBV9 to TRBJ2-1, with 7 bases lining up with TRBD2. The CDR3 loop spans 18 amino acids. CDR1 SGDLS and CDR2 YYNGEE come from the germline V gene. V dropped 0 bases and J dropped 0; count of bases not matched to a gene: 9. The CDR3 DNA reads TGTGCCAGCAGCGTAGTCTCCTTAGCGGGCAGCTCCTACAATGAGCAGTTCTTC. Protein product: CASSVVSLAGSSYNEQFF.

This clonotype appeared many times. V and J are TRBV25-1 and TRBJ2-7; 8 bases fit TRBD2. This CDR3 region has 14 residues. Germline CDR1 MGHDK, CDR2 SYGVNS. The V segment lost 3 bases and the J segment 4 bases; nucleotides outside the gene matches: 5. CDR3 bases: TGTGCCAGCAGTGAGAGTAGCGGGGCTTACGAGCAGTACTTC. Protein: CASSESSGAYEQYF.

CDR3 residues: CASSQLTSGEETQYF. CDR3 in DNA: TGCGCCAGCAGCCAACTAACTAGCGGAGAAGAGACCCAGTACTTC. The gene calls are TRBV4-1 and TRBJ2-5, with 8 nucleotides matching TRBD2. V trimming: 2 bases; J trimming: 3 bases; junction bases outside the gene matches: 5. CDR1 and CDR2 from the germline V gene are MGHRA and YSYEKL. The length of the CDR3 is 15 residues.